The T cell receptor (beta chain) described here comes from a study of T cells in Graves' hyperthyroidism and ophthalmopathy (dated by TCRdb to the late 2010s). As for the study more broadly: Peripheral blood was collected at initial diagnosis, before any treatment. A discovery cohort of approximately 100 patients, approximately 45 with Graves' ophthalmopathy and over 55 with stable Graves' hyperthyroidism, was used to find distinguishing TCR V-J signatures. Prospective prediction of ophthalmopathy was tested in an independent validation cohort consisting of fewer than 20 hyperthyroidism patients and 17 patients who later progressed to ophthalmopathy. The 100 discovery patients were divided at random into training and test sets in a 7:3 ratio. Thyroid tissue and blood T-cell repertoires from six Graves' hyperthyroidism patients were also compared in the study. Once sampling was done, hyperthyroidism patients were given methimazole at a starting dose of 30 mg daily, whereas ophthalmopathy patients were given high-dose intravenous methylprednisolone. The paper describes TCR Vbeta CDR3 sequencing of fewer than 150 peripheral blood samples, made up of 40 to 45 ophthalmopathy patients, 70 to 80 hyperthyroidism patients and roughly 17 progressor patients. Broad study findings and their caveats: In cross-validation, a model built on a 13 V-J signature told ophthalmopathy apart from stable hyperthyroidism with 85% to 90% sensitivity and around 83% specificity, and in testing the same model reached 80%/75%. No statistical method was used to set the sample size in advance, and investigators knew the group allocation. In validation, the model predicted progression to ophthalmopathy a median of approximately 6.6 months before onset, with around 70% sensitivity and 72.22% specificity. Blood samples also contained most of the expanded thyroid clonotypes (frequency above 0.001), which suggests that blood repertoires may reflect thyroid immune responses.

In the ophthalmopathy patients, disease was moderately to severely active, with a Clinical Activity Score of 3 or more, a NOSPECS grade of 4 or more, and a duration of less than 3 months. Patients with uncontrolled infections, other autoimmune diseases, pregnancy or lactation were excluded. Diagnoses were based on clinical symptoms, serum thyroxine and TRAb, thyroid ultrasound and orbital computed tomography. PBMCs were separated from under 12 ml of fresh peripheral blood using Ficoll-Paque density gradient centrifugation. Trizol reagent was used to extract total RNA, and RNA quality was then checked on an Agilent 2100 Bioanalyzer. TCR beta CDR3 regions were amplified from RNA transcripts. A first-round RT-PCR of the TCR CDR3 used the HTBI primer set with the Qiagen OneStep RT-PCR kit. A second multiplex PCR round built the libraries, followed by size selection and purification. The libraries were sequenced on an Illumina HiSeq2000 using paired-end 100 bp reads. As for the authors' bioinformatics: SOAPnuke was used to process the raw data, removing reads that contained adapters or uncalled bases, had a mean Phred below 15, or lacked an exact match to the constant primer or identifier. COPE v1.2.5 was used to merge high-quality paired reads, and clonotypes were defined as unique nucleotide sequences. Clonotypes were aligned to IMGT TRBV, TRBD and TRBJ reference segments using MiTCR v1.1. The analysis was restricted to V-J combinations with a frequency above 0.0001, which together covered roughly 99% of the repertoires. The TCS score was defined as F50 (clonal expansion) divided by E x V (chaos), with BLOSUM62-based TCRdist calculated between CDR3 peptides within each V-J. Welch's t-statistics and random forest reduced roughly 500 V-J features to under 15, which were used in a naive Bayes classifier (R e1071). TCRdb reran the public reads through fastp at Q25 and MiXCR, keeping productive beta chains. Rows matching on CDR3 protein sequence are summarized as one entry with the most common DNA and genes. These V and J calls rely on TCRdb rather than the paper's analysis. The sample table lists around 500,000 distinct CDR3 sequences, around 16% of them with a count of one. The ten biggest clones cover 25% to 30% of the sample.

The table lists this clonotype with many counts. Its cognate antigen has yet to be identified. The input lacks base qualities; no much larger clone sits a single base away. Including the terminal cysteine and phenylalanine, the CDR3 comprises 15 residues. Only the CDR3 portion is preserved as DNA: 45 bases, with reading frame beginning at the first base. For CDR1 and CDR2, the germline V gene lists MNHNS and SASEGT. V loses 6 bases of germline sequence and J loses 5 bases, and the interval between the two ends is 19 bases. The V and J segments used are TRBV6-1 and TRBJ1-1; a tentative D match to TRBD1 spans 6 bases. The source is a woman aged 25 to 39 with Graves' ophthalmopathy. The sample was blood. The CDR3 here reads CASSRGGNLGTEAFF. DNA sequence: TGTGCCAGCAGCAGGGGAGGGAATTTGGGAACTGAAGCTTTCTTT.